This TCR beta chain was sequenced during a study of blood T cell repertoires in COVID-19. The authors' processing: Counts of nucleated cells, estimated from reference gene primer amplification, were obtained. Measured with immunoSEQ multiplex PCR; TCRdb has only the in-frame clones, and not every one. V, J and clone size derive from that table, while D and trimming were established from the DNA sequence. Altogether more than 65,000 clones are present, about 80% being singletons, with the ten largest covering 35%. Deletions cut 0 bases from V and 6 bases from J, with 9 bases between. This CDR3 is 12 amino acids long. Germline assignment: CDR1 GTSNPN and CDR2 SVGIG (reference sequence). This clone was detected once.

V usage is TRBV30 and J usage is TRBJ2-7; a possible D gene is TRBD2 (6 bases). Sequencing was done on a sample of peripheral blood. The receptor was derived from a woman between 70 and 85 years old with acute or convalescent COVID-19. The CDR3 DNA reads TGTGCCTGGAGTGTAACTAGCAGCGAGCAGTACTTC. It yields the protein CAWSVTSSEQYF.